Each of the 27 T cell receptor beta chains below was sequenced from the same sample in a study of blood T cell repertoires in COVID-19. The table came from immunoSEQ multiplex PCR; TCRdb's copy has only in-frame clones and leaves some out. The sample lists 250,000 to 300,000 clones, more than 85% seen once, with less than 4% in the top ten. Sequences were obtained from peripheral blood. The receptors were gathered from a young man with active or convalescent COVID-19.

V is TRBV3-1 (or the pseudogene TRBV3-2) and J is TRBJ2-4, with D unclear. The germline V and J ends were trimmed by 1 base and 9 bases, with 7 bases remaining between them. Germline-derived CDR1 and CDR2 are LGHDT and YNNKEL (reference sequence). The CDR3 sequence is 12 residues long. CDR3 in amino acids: CASSQVNGIQYF. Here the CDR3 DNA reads TGTGCCAGCAGCCAAGTAAACGGCATTCAGTACTTC.

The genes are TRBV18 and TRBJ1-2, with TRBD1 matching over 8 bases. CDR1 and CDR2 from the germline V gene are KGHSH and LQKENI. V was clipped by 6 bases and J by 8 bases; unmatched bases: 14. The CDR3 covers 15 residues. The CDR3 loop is CASSRVGQAVEGYTF. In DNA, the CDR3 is TGTGCCAGCTCCCGGGTGGGACAGGCGGTCGAAGGCTACACCTTC.

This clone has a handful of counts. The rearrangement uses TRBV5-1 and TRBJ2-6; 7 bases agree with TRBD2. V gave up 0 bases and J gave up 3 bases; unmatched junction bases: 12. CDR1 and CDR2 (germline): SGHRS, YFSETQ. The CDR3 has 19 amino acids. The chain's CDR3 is CASSLAAETSIRGANVLTF. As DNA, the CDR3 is TGCGCCAGCAGCTTGGCCGCAGAGACTAGCATTCGTGGGGCCAACGTCCTGACTTTC.

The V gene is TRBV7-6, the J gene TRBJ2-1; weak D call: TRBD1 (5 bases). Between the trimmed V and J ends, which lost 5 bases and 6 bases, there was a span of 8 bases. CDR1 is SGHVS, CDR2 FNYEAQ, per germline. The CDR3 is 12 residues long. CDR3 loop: CASSETANEQFF. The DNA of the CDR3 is TGTGCCAGCAGCGAGACAGCCAATGAGCAGTTCTTC.

For the CDR3, the DNA is TGTGCCAGCAGCTACGCCGGGGACAGGTACTACGAGCAGTACTTC. Residues: CASSYAGDRYYEQYF. The V gene is TRBV7-9, the J gene TRBJ2-7, with 8 bases that match TRBD1. Germline V gene sequence: CDR1 SEHNR, CDR2 FQNEAQ (reference sequence). V lost 4 bases to trimming and J lost 3 bases; unmatched junction nucleotides: 8. The CDR3 loop spans 15 amino acids.

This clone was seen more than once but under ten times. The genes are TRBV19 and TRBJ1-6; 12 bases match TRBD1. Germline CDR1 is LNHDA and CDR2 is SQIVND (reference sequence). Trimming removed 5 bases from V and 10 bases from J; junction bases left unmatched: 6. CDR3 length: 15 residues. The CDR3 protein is CASSGSGTGGSPLHF. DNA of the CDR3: TGTGCCAGTAGTGGATCCGGGACAGGGGGCTCACCCCTCCACTTT.

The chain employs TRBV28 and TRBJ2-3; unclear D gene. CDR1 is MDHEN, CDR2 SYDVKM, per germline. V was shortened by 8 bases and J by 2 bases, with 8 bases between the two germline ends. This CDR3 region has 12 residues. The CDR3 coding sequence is TGTGCCAGCCATGGGCTCACAGATACGCAGTATTTT. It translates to CASHGLTDTQYF.

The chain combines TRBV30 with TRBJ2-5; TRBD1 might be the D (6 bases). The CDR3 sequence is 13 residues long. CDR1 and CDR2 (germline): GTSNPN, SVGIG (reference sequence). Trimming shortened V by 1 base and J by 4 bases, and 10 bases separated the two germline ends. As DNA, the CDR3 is TGTGCCTGGAGTGCTACAGGGAGAGAGACCCAGTACTTC. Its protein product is CAWSATGRETQYF.

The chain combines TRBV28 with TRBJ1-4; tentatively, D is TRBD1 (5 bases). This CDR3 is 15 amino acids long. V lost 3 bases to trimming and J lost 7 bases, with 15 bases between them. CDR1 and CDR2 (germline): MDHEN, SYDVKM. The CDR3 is CASSFDQGGREKLFF. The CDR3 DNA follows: TGTGCCAGCAGTTTTGATCAGGGAGGTCGTGAAAAACTGTTTTTT.

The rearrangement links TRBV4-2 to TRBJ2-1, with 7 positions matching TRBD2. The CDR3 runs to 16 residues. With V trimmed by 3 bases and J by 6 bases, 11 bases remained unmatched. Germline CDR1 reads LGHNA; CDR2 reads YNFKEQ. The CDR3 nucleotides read TGTGCCAGCAGCCAGAATCCCCGTACGGGGGGCAATGAGCAGTTCTTC. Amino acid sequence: CASSQNPRTGGNEQFF.

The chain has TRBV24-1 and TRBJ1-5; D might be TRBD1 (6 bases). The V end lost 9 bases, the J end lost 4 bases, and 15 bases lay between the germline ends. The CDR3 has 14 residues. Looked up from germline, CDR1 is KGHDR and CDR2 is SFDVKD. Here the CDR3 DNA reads TGTGCCACCTCCTTTGGGGGCCAGAATCAGCCCCAGCATTTT. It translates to CATSFGGQNQPQHF.

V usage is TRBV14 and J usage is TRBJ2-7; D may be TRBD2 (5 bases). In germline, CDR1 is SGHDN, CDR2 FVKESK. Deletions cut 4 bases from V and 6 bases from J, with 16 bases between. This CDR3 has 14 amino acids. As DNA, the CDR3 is TGTGCCAGCAGCCCCGGACTGTTTGTGTCCGAGCAGTACTTC. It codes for CASSPGLFVSEQYF.

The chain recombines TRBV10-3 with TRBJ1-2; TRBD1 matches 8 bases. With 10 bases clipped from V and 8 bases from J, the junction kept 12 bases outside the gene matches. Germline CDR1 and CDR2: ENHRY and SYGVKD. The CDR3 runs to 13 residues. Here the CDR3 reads CATHRGDIYGYTF. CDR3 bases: TGTGCCACTCACAGGGGGGACATCTACGGCTACACCTTC.

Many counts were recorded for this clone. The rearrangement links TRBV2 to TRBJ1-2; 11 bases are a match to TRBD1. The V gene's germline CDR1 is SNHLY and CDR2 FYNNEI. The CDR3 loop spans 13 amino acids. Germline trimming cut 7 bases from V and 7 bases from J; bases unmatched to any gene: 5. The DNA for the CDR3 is TGTGCCAGCACCCCCGGGACAGGGGGTGGCTACACCTTC. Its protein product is CASTPGTGGGYTF.

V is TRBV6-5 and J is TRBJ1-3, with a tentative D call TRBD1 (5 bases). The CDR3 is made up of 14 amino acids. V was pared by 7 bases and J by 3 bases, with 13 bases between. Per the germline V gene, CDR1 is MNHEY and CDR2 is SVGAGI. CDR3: CASTSEGDGNTIYF. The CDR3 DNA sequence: TGTGCCAGCACATCCGAAGGGGATGGAAACACCATATATTTT.

The CDR3 loop is CASSTTGVGSPLHF. The CDR3 DNA sequence: TGCGCCAGCAGCACGACAGGTGTTGGGTCACCCCTCCACTTT. The chain employs TRBV5-1 and TRBJ1-6, with D perhaps TRBD1 (6 bases). Trimming left V 4 bases short and J 10 bases short, with 15 bases between. Looked up from germline, CDR1 is SGHRS and CDR2 is YFSETQ. The CDR3 runs 14 residues.

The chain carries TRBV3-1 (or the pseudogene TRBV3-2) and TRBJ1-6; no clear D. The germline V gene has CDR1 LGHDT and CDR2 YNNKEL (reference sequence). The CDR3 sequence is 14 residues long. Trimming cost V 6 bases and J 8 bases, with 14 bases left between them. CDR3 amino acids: CASRAGSSYSPLHF. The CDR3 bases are TGTGCCAGCAGAGCGGGATCCTCTTATTCACCCCTCCACTTT.

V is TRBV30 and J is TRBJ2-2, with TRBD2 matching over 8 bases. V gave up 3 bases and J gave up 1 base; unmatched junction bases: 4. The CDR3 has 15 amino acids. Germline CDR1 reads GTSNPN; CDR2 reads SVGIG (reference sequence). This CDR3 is CAWRSGSRNTGELFF. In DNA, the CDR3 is TGTGCCTGGAGAAGCGGGAGTCGGAACACCGGGGAGCTGTTTTTT.

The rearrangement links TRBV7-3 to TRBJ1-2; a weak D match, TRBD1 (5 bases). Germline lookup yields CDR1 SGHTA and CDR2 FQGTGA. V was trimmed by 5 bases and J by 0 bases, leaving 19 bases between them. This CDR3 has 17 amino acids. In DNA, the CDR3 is TGTGCCAGCAGCCCCCGGGGGGGGAGACTTTCTAACTATGGCTACACCTTC. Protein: CASSPRGGRLSNYGYTF.

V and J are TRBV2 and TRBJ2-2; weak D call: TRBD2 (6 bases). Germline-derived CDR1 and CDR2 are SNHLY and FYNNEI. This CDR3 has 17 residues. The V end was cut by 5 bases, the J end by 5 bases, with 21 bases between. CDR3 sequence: CASSYPKGTSWTGELFF. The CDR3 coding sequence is TGTGCCAGCAGTTACCCCAAGGGGACTTCTTGGACCGGGGAGCTGTTTTTT.

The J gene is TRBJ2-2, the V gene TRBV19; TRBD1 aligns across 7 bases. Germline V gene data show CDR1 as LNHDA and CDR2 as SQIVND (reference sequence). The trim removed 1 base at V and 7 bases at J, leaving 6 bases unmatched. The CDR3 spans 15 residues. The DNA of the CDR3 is TGTGCCAGTAGTATAGGGACAGGAGGACACGGGGAGCTGTTTTTT. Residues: CASSIGTGGHGELFF.

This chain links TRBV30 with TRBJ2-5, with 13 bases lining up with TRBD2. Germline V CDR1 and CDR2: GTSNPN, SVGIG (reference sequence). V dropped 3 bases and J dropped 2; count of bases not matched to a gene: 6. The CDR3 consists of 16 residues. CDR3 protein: CAWSAVLAGGQETQYF. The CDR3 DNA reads TGTGCCTGGAGCGCAGTACTAGCGGGAGGGCAAGAGACCCAGTACTTC.

CDR3 amino acids: CASSPYRDNEQFF. DNA for the CDR3: TGTGCCAGCAGCCCGTACAGGGACAATGAGCAGTTCTTC. This rearrangement joins TRBV12-3 or TRBV12-4 to TRBJ2-1; tentatively, D is TRBD1 (6 bases). V lost 6 bases and J 5 bases, leaving 11 bases between the germline ends. CDR3 length: 13 residues.

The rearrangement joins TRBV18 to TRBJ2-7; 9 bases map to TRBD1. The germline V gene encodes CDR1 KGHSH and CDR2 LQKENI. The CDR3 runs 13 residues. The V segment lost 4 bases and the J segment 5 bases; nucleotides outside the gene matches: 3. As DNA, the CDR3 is TGTGCCAGCTCACGACAGGGGGGCGACGAGCAGTACTTC. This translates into CASSRQGGDEQYF.

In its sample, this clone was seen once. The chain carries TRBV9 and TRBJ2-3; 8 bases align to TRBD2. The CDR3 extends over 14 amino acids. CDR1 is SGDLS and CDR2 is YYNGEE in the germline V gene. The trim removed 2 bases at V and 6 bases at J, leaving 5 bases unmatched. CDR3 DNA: TGTGCCAGCAGCGTGACTAGCGAAGGGGATACGCAGTATTTT. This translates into CASSVTSEGDTQYF. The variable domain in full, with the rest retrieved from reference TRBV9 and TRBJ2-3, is DSGVTQTPKHLITATGQRVTLRCSPRSGDLSVYWYQQSLDQGLQFLIQYYNGEERAKGNILERFSAQQFPDLHSELNLSSLELGDSALYFCASSVTSEGDTQYFGPGTRLTVL.

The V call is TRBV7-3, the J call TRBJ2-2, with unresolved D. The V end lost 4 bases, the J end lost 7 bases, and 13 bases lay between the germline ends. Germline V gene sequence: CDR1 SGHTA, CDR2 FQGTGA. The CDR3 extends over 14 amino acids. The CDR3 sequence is CASSSARLDGELFF. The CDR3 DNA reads TGTGCCAGCAGCTCCGCTAGGTTAGACGGGGAGCTGTTTTTT. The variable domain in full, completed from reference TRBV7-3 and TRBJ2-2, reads GAGVSQTPSNKVTEKGKYVELRCDPISGHTALYWYRQSLGQGPEFLIYFQGTGAADDSGLPNDRFFAVRPEGSVSTLKIQRTERGDSAVYLCASSSARLDGELFFGEGSRLTVL.

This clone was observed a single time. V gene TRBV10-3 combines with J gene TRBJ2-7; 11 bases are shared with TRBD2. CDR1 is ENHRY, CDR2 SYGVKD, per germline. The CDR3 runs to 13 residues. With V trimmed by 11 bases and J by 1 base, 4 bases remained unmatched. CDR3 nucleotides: TGTGCCGCGCGACTAGCGGGATCCTACGAGCAGTACTTC. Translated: CAARLAGSYEQYF.